This entry lists 3 T cell receptor beta chains sequenced from one sample in a study of regulatory T cells in long-lasting Graves disease. Time point of the sample: newly diagnosed GD, antithyroid drugs for less than 3 months. The TCR library was made from RNA that had been extracted from PBMCs in TRIzol. Arm-PCR of CDR3 regions with iRepertoire HTBI primers generated TCR beta libraries. TCRdb ran MiXCR on the multiplex PCR reads and lists one entry per CDR3 protein. The table includes roughly 420,000 distinct CDR3 sequences, about 17% detected once. These sequences were also reported in another study, on T cells in Graves' hyperthyroidism and ophthalmopathy.

This specimen was peripheral blood mononuclear cells (PBMCs), taken at new diagnosis, from a patient treated with antithyroid drugs. The receptors originated from a woman under 30 with Graves disease.

As regards this clonotype: A much bigger clone sits one base away, suggesting this may be a read error. The gene calls are TRBV20-1 and TRBJ2-7; D is possibly TRBD2 (6 bases). CDR1 is DFQATT, CDR2 SNEGSKA, per germline (reference sequence). This CDR3 spans 12 amino acids. V lost 1 base and J lost 5, with 9 bases in between. This CDR3 is CSARGRAHEQYF. In DNA form, the CDR3 reads TGCAGTGCTAGAGGGAGGGCCCACGAGCAGTACTTC.

This clonotype was detected only a few times. The chain has TRBV24-1 and TRBJ2-2, with D possibly called TRBD1 or TRBD2 (6 bases each). Trimming left V 0 bases short and J 5 bases short, with 18 bases between. Germline CDR1 KGHDR, CDR2 SFDVKD. There are 18 residues in the CDR3. The CDR3: CATSDLPGRGLRTGELFF. The CDR3, as DNA: TGTGCCACCAGTGATTTGCCTGGACGGGGGCTTAGAACCGGGGAGCTGTTTTTT.

This clonotype is judged medium-sized. The chain is built from TRBV15 and TRBJ2-3; 7 bases are shared with TRBD1. This CDR3 region has 17 residues. J lost 2 bases, V lost 3 bases, and 11 bases had no gene match. Germline loops: CDR1 LNHNV, CDR2 YYDKDF (reference sequence). The CDR3 DNA sequence: TGTGCCACCAGCAGTGGGGACAGCGCCGATTACACAGATACGCAGTATTTT. Translation gives CATSSGDSADYTDTQYF.